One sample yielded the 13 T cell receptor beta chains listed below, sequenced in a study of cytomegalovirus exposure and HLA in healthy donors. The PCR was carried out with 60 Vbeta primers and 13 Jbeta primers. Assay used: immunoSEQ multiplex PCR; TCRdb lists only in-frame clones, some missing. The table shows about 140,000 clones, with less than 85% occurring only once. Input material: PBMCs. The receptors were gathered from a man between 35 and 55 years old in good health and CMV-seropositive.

CDR3 sequence (DNA): TGCGCCAGCAGCCAAGGACAGGGGTCTGGGGCCAACGTCCTGACTTTC. Protein: CASSQGQGSGANVLTF. The rearrangement uses TRBV4-1 and TRBJ2-6, with 8 bases lining up with TRBD1. Per the germline V gene, CDR1 is MGHRA and CDR2 is YSYEKL. The CDR3 extends over 16 amino acids. The junction had 0 bases not matched to a gene; V was cut back by 1 base and J by 1 base.

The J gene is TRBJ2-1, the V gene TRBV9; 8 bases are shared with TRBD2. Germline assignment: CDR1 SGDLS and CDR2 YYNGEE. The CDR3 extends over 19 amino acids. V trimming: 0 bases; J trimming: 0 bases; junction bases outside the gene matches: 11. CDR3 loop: CASSVAFGGGSSSYNEQFF. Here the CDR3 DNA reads TGTGCCAGCAGCGTAGCATTTGGCGGGGGGTCTAGCTCCTACAATGAGCAGTTCTTC.

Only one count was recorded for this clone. The CDR3 DNA reads as TGTGCCTGGAGTGTACTGGGAGGGTGGAACACTGAAGCTTTCTTT. This sequence encodes CAWSVLGGWNTEAFF. The chain has TRBV30 and TRBJ1-1; no definite D call. Trimming shortened V by 0 bases and J by 1 base, and 12 bases separated the two germline ends. This CDR3 region has 15 residues. Per germline, CDR1 GTSNPN and CDR2 SVGIG (reference sequence).

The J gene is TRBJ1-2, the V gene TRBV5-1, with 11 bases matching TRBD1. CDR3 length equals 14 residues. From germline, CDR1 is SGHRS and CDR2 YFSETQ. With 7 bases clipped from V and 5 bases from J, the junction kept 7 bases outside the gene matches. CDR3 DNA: TGCGCCAGCCGTTCCGGGACAGGGGGATATGGCTACACCTTC. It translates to CASRSGTGGYGYTF.

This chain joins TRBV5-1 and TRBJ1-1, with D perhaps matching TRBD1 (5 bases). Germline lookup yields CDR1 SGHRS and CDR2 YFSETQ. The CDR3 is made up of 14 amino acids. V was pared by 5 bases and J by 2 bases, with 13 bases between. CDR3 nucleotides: TGCGCCAGCAGGGGGCGACATTCAAACACTGAAGCTTTCTTT. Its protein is CASRGRHSNTEAFF. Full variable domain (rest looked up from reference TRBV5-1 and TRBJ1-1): KAGVTQTPRYLIKTRGQQVTLSCSPISGHRSVSWYQQTPGQGLQFLFEYFSETQRNKGNFPGRFSGRQFSNSRSEMNVSTLELGDSALYLCASRGRHSNTEAFFGQGTRLTVV.

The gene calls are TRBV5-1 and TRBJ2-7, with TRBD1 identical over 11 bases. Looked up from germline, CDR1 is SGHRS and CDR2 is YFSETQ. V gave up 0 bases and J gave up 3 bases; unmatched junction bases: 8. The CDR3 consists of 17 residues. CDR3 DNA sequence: TGCGCCAGCAGCTTGGGGACAGGGGGCGCCAGGGTCTACGAGCAGTACTTC. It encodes CASSLGTGGARVYEQYF.

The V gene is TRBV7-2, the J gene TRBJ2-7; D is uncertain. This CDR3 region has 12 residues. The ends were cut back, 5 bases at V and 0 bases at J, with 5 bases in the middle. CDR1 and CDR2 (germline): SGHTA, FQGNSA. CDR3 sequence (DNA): TGTGCCAGCAGCCCTAACTCCTACGAGCAGTACTTC. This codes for CASSPNSYEQYF. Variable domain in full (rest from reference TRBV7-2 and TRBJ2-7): GAGVSQSPSNKVTEKGKDVELRCDPISGHTALYWYRQSLGQGLEFLIYFQGNSAPDKSGLPSDRFSAERTGGSVSTLTIQRTQQEDSAVYLCASSPNSYEQYFGPGTRLTVT.

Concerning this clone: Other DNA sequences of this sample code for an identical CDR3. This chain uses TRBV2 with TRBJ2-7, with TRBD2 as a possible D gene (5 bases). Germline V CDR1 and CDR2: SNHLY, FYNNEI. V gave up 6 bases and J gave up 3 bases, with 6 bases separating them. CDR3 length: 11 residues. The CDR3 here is CASRRVYEQYF. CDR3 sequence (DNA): TGTGCCAGCAGGAGGGTCTACGAGCAGTACTTC.

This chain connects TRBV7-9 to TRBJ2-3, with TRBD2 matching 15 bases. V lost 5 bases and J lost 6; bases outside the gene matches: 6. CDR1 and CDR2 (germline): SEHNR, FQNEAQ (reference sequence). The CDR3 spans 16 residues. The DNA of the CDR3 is TGTGCCAGCAGCCCAGGGACTAGCGGGAGGAGGGATACGCAGTATTTT. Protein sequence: CASSPGTSGRRDTQYF.

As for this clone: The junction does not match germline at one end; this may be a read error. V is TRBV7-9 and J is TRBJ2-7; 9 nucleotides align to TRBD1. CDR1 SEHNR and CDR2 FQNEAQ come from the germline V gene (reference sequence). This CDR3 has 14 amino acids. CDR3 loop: CASSVRDRALEQYF. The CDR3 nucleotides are TGTGCGAGCAGCGTCCGGGACAGGGCTTTAGAGCAGTACTTC.

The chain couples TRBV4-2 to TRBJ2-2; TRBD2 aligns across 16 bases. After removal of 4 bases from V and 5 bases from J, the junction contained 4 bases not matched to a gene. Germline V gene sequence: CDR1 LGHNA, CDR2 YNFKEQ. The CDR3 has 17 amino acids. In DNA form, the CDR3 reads TGTGCCAGCAGCCGCCCGGGACTAGCGGGGGGGACCGGGGAGCTGTTTTTT. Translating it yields CASSRPGLAGGTGELFF.

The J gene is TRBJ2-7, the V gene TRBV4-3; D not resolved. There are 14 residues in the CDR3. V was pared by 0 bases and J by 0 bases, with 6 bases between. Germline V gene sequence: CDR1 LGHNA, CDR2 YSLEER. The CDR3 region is CASSQEQSSYEQYF. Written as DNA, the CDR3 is TGCGCCAGCAGCCAAGAACAGAGCTCCTACGAGCAGTACTTC.

The CDR3 DNA reads TGTGCCAGCAGCGTCCGAGGGGGGGCTAATGAAAAACTGTTTTTT. Encoded protein: CASSVRGGANEKLFF. The V and J genes are TRBV9 and TRBJ1-4; a possible D gene is TRBD1 (6 bases). V gave up 2 bases and J gave up 3 bases, with 11 bases separating them. Germline CDR1 SGDLS, CDR2 YYNGEE. This CDR3 region has 15 residues.